The entry below describes one TCR beta chain. Assay used: immunoSEQ multiplex PCR; TCRdb lists only in-frame clones, some missing. The sample records hundreds of thousands of clones, more than 80% being singletons. The source of the sample is a study of blood T cell repertoires in COVID-19. Patients of the Seattle cohort, enrolled during active infection, were followed longitudinally. J lost 7 bases, V lost 4 bases, and 5 bases had no gene match. Germline V gives CDR1 LGHDT, CDR2 YNNKEL (reference sequence). The CDR3 contains 14 residues. The sequence derives from a woman aged 25 to 39 with COVID-19, enrolled during active disease. The sample taken for sequencing was peripheral blood. The V call is TRBV3-1 (or the pseudogene TRBV3-2), the J call TRBJ2-1; 9 bases are a match to TRBD2. CDR3 in amino acids: CASSRASGINEQFF. DNA for the CDR3: TGTGCCAGCAGCCGGGCTAGCGGGATAAATGAGCAGTTCTTC.